This T cell receptor (beta chain) derives from a study of blood T cell repertoires in COVID-19. Study-level background: Spain, Italy and the United States supplied samples that represented acute and convalescent COVID-19.

The CDR3 extends over 17 amino acids. Per the authors' pipeline: Reference gene primer amplification gave estimated nucleated cell counts. The table came from immunoSEQ multiplex PCR; TCRdb's copy has only in-frame clones and leaves some out. The V and J calls and clone size are taken from that table; D and trimming were inferred from the DNA. The sample has about 180,000 clones, 80% to 85% seen once. The sequence was collected from a woman aged 35 to 49 with COVID-19, enrolled during active disease. Specimen: peripheral blood. V gene TRBV21-1 combines with J gene TRBJ2-7; the D call TRBD1 from the table was never checked on the DNA. TRBV21-1 is a pseudogene segment. CDR3: CASSKKRAPQGPYEQYF. DNA for the CDR3: TGTGCCAGCAGCAAAAAAAGGGCACCACAGGGCCCCTACGAGCAGTACTTC.